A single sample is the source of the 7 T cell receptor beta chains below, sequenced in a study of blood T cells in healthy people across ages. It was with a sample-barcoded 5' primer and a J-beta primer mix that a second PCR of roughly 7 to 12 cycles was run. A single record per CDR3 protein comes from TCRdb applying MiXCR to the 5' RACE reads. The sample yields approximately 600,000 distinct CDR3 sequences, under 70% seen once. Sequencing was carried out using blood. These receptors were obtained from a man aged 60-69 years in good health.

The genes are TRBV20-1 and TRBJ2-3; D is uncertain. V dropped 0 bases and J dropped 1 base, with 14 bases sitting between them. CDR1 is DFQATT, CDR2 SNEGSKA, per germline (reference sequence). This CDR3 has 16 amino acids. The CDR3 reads CSARDFGSEGTDTQYF. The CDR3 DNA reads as TGCAGTGCTAGAGATTTTGGCAGCGAGGGCACAGATACGCAGTATTTT.

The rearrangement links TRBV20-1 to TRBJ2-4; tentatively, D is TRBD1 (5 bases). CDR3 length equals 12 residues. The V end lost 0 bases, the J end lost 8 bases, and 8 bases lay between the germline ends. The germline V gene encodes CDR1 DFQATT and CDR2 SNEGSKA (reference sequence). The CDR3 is CSARDAGHIQYF. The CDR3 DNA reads TGCAGTGCTAGAGATGCAGGGCACATTCAGTACTTC.

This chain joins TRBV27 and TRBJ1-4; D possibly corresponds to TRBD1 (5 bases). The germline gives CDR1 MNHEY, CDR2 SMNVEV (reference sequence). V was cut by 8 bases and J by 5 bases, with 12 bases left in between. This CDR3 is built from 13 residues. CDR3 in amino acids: CASRTRGNEKLFF. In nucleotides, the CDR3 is TGTGCCAGCCGAACCCGGGGCAATGAAAAACTGTTTTTT.

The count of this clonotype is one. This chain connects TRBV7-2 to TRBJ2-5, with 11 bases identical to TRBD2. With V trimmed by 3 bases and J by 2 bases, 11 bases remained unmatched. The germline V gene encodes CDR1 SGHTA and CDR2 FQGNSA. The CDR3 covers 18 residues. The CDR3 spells CASSFRSWGLADQETQYF. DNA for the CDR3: TGTGCCAGCAGCTTCCGGAGCTGGGGACTAGCGGATCAAGAGACCCAGTACTTC. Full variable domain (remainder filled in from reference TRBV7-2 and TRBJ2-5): GAGVSQSPSNKVTEKGKDVELRCDPISGHTALYWYRQSLGQGLEFLIYFQGNSAPDKSGLPSDRFSAERTGGSVSTLTIQRTQQEDSAVYLCASSFRSWGLADQETQYFGPGTRLLVL.

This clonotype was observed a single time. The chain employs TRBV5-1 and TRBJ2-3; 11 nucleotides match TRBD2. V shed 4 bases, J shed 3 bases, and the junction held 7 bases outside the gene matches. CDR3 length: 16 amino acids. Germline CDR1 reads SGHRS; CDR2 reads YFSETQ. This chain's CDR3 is CASSTGLAGATDTQYF. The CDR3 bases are TGCGCCAGCAGCACCGGACTAGCGGGCGCTACAGATACGCAGTATTTT.

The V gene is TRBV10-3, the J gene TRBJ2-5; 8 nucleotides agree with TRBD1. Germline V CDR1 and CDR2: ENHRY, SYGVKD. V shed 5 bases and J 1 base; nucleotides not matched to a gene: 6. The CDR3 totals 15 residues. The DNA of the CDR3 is TGTGCCATCAGTTTAACAGGGGGGTCCCAAGAGACCCAGTACTTC. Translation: CAISLTGGSQETQYF.

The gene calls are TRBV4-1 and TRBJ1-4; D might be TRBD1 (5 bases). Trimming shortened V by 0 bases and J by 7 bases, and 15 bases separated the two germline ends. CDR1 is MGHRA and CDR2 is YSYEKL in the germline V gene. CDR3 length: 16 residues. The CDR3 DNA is TGCGCCAGCAGCCAAGAGATGGGCGCTGGGGGTGAAAAACTGTTTTTT. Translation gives CASSQEMGAGGEKLFF.